Listed below are T cell receptor beta chains from one sample, sequenced in a study of T cells after yellow fever vaccination. MiXCR, applied by TCRdb to the 5' RACE reads, yields one record per CDR3 protein. The sample lists approximately 120,000 distinct CDR3 sequences; approximately 7% were seen once. The input for sequencing was CD4+ T cells sorted from PBMCs, taken 9 to 10 days after the first yellow fever vaccination. Every receptor here comes from a young man who received the YFV17D yellow fever vaccine. Each CDR3 is given with its conserved first and last residue. A D gene is named only where the DNA matches it firmly. The size of a clone is reported for some rows only, either as once, few or many, or as a class for expanded clones.

>NA|TRBV20-1|NA|TRBJ1-1
CSALKGRTTYGTEAFF
TGCAGTGCCCTCAAGGGGAGGACTACTTACGGGACTGAAGCTTTCTTT
>TRBD1|TRBV10-3|many|TRBJ1-2
CAISGTPFETGYGYTF
TGTGCCATCAGTGGGACCCCCTTTGAGACAGGGTATGGCTACACCTTC
>NA|TRBV7-3|many|TRBJ1-1
CASSLTGLGEAFF
TGTGCCAGCAGCTTGACGGGGCTGGGTGAGGCTTTCTTT
>TRBD1|TRBV5-4|few|TRBJ1-2
CASSTGQAVLNYGYTF
TGTGCCAGCAGCACGGGACAGGCCGTTCTTAACTATGGCTACACCTTC
>NA|TRBV12-3/TRBV12-4|few|TRBJ2-5
CASSLQAPQETQYF
TGTGCCAGCAGCCTACAGGCCCCGCAAGAGACCCAGTACTTC
>NA|TRBV20-1|many|TRBJ1-4
CSAREGGTPEKLFF
TGCAGTGCTAGAGAGGGTGGGACCCCTGAAAAACTGTTTTTT
>NA|TRBV5-5|many|TRBJ2-3
CASSGPYTTDTQYF
TGTGCCAGCAGCGGGCCGTATACCACAGATACGCAGTATTTT
>NA|TRBV2|NA|TRBJ1-4
CASSVARVGEKLFF
TGTGCCAGCAGTGTGGCCAGGGTCGGTGAAAAACTGTTTTTT
>TRBD1|TRBV4-1|many|TRBJ2-3
CASSRTGASDTQYF
TGCGCCAGCAGCCGGACAGGGGCGTCAGATACGCAGTATTTT
>NA|TRBV4-3|many|TRBJ1-2
CASSQDPQFFYGYTF
TGCGCCAGCAGCCAAGACCCGCAATTCTTCTACGGCTACACCTTC
>NA|TRBV5-6|many|TRBJ2-1
CASRNSPAAGQQFF
TGTGCCAGCAGAAACAGCCCGGCGGCGGGACAGCAGTTCTTC